These 6 T cell receptor beta chains came from one sample sequenced in a study of response to subunit inactivated influenza vaccine. Each CDR3 protein gets one entry after TCRdb re-called the RT-PCR reads with MiXCR. In the table there are hundreds of thousands of distinct CDR3 sequences, about 14% of which are singletons. The sample was PBMCs from blood, taken less than 15 days before vaccination. Every receptor here comes from a man aged 50-60 years who received an inactivated influenza vaccine.

The chain has TRBV12-3 or TRBV12-4 and TRBJ1-2; D is ambiguous. CDR3 size: 12 residues. Trimming stripped 5 bases from V and 5 bases from J, with 9 bases between. The CDR3 DNA follows: TGTGCCAGCAGTCCGCACAAGTATGGCTACACCTTC. Protein product: CASSPHKYGYTF.

Turning to this clonotype: One end of the junction is discordant with germline, which a read error may explain. J is TRBJ1-1 and V is TRBV2; TRBD1 matches at 8 bases. CDR1 and CDR2 from the germline V gene are SNHLY and FYNNEI. The CDR3 runs 13 residues. The CDR3 region is CANSRQGLTEAFF. CDR3 in DNA: TGTGCCAACAGTAGACAGGGGCTCACTGAAGCTTTCTTT. Looking up the rest from reference TRBV2 and TRBJ1-1 gives the full variable domain: EPEVTQTPSHQVTQMGQEVILRCVPISNHLYFYWYRQILGQKVEFLVSFYNNEISEKSEIFDDQFSVERPDGSNFTLKIRSTKLEDSAMYFCANSRQGLTEAFFGQGTRLTVV.

This rearrangement joins TRBV6-5 to TRBJ2-7, with D unclear. CDR3 length: 13 amino acids. Trimming shortened V by 4 bases and J by 4 bases, and 11 bases separated the two germline ends. Germline V gene lookup returns CDR1 MNHEY and CDR2 SVGAGI. In DNA form, the CDR3 reads TGTGCCAGCAGTTTAATCAGAGAATACGAGCAGTACTTC. It yields the protein CASSLIREYEQYF.

The rearrangement uses TRBV11-2 and TRBJ2-5; 8 bases line up with TRBD2. There are 17 residues in the CDR3. Germline CDR1 SGHAT, CDR2 FQNNGV. V lost 4 bases to trimming and J lost 4 bases; unmatched junction nucleotides: 14. Here the CDR3 reads CASSSGSPTSGRETQYF. The CDR3 DNA reads as TGTGCCAGCAGCTCGGGGTCCCCCACTAGCGGTAGAGAGACCCAGTACTTC. Variable domain in full (rest from reference TRBV11-2 and TRBJ2-5): EAGVAQSPRYKIIEKRQSVAFWCNPISGHATLYWYQQILGQGPKLLIQFQNNGVVDDSQLPKDRFSAERLKGVDSTLKIQPAKLEDSAVYLCASSSGSPTSGRETQYFGPGTRLLVL.

This CDR3 is CASSSQVLSYEQYF. The CDR3 DNA reads as TGTGCCAGCAGCTCGCAGGTTCTCTCCTACGAGCAGTACTTC. V is TRBV7-8 and J is TRBJ2-7; D unresolved. This CDR3 is built from 14 residues. Germline V lookup: CDR1 SGHVS, CDR2 FQNEAQ. V lost 4 bases, J lost 0 bases, and 10 bases lay in between.

This clonotype was seen a handful of times. CDR3 in amino acids: CSARDLGTGTIQYF. DNA for the CDR3: TGCAGTGCTAGAGATTTAGGGACAGGGACCATTCAGTACTTC. The rearrangement links TRBV20-1 to TRBJ2-4, with TRBD1 matching 9 bases. The CDR3 is made up of 14 amino acids. Germline lookup yields CDR1 DFQATT and CDR2 SNEGSKA (reference sequence). The junction had 6 bases not matched to a gene; V was cut back by 0 bases and J by 9 bases.